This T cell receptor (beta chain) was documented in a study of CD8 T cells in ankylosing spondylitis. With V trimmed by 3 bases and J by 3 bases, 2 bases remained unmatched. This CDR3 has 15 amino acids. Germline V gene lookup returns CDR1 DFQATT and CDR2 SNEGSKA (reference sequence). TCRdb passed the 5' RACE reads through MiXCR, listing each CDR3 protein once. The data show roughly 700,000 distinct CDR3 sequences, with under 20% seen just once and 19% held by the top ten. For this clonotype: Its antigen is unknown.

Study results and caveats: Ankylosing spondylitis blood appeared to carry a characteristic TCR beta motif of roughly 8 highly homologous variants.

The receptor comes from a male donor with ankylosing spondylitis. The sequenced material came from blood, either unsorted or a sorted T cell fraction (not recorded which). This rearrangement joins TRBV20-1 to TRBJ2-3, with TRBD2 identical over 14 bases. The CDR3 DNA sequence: TGCAGTGCTAGGGGGACTAGCGGGAGTACAGATACGCAGTATTTT. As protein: CSARGTSGSTDTQYF.